Listed below are T cell receptor beta chains from one sample, sequenced in a study of vaccination effects on CD4 cells after COVID-19. Sequencing was performed with immunoSEQ multiplex PCR; in TCRdb, only in-frame clones are kept and a portion is missing. Among 35,000 to 40,000 clones listed, roughly 66% were seen once. For these TCRs, the target antigens are not known. The sequencing here drew on CD4+ T cells from PBMCs cultured with HCoV-OC43 spike peptides, taken before COVID-19 vaccination. These TCRs come from a human donor who received a COVID-19 vaccine. Each CDR3 is given with its conserved first and last residue. Fields, in order: clone size, J gene, D gene, V gene, CDR3 DNA, CDR3 protein. The D gene is left open where the match is weak. Only part of the rows carry a size: once, few, many, or a class if the clone is expanded.

clone_size: .; j_call: TRBJ2-1; d_call: .; v_call: TRBV6-1; cdr3_nt: TGTGCCAGCAGTGTGGGCCCGCCCCTTACTTACAATGAGCAGTTCTTC; cdr3_aa: CASSVGPPLTYNEQFF
clone_size: .; j_call: TRBJ1-2; d_call: .; v_call: TRBV3-1/TRBV3-2; cdr3_nt: TGTGCCAGCAGCCCCTTGAACTCCTATGGCTACACCTTC; cdr3_aa: CASSPLNSYGYTF
clone_size: few; j_call: TRBJ2-1; d_call: .; v_call: TRBV10-3; cdr3_nt: TGTGCCATCAGTGAGATACAGGAGAATGAGCAGTTCTTC; cdr3_aa: CAISEIQENEQFF
clone_size: few; j_call: TRBJ1-2; d_call: .; v_call: TRBV7-9; cdr3_nt: TGTGCCAGCAGCTTATACAGCTATGGCTACACCTTC; cdr3_aa: CASSLYSYGYTF
clone_size: .; j_call: TRBJ2-1; d_call: TRBD1; v_call: TRBV6-4; cdr3_nt: TGTGCCAGCAGCGCGGACAGGGCTGGAGCCTACAATGAGCAGTTCTTC; cdr3_aa: CASSADRAGAYNEQFF
clone_size: .; j_call: TRBJ2-7; d_call: TRBD1; v_call: TRBV5-1; cdr3_nt: TGCGCCAGCAGCTTGGGGGACAGGCAAGACCAGTACTTC; cdr3_aa: CASSLGDRQDQYF
clone_size: .; j_call: TRBJ1-1; d_call: .; v_call: TRBV11-2; cdr3_nt: TGTGCCAGCAGCCGACTACAGGTGCCGAACACTGAAGCTTTCTTT; cdr3_aa: CASSRLQVPNTEAFF
clone_size: .; j_call: TRBJ2-5; d_call: .; v_call: TRBV12-3/TRBV12-4; cdr3_nt: TGTGCCAGCAGTTTTGGGGGGGCGGAGACCCAGTACTTC; cdr3_aa: CASSFGGAETQYF
clone_size: .; j_call: TRBJ1-1; d_call: .; v_call: TRBV5-1; cdr3_nt: TGCGCCAGCAGCTTGGAGGAGAACACTGAAGCTTTCTTT; cdr3_aa: CASSLEENTEAFF
clone_size: few; j_call: TRBJ1-2; d_call: .; v_call: TRBV3-1/TRBV3-2; cdr3_nt: TGTGCCAGCAGCCAAGGGGCAGGCTATGGCTACACCTTC; cdr3_aa: CASSQGAGYGYTF
clone_size: .; j_call: TRBJ1-2; d_call: TRBD1; v_call: TRBV27; cdr3_nt: TGTGCCAGCAGTTCGGGGACAGGGGGGGACTATGGCTACACCTTC; cdr3_aa: CASSSGTGGDYGYTF
clone_size: .; j_call: TRBJ2-7; d_call: TRBD1; v_call: TRBV6-1; cdr3_nt: TGTGCCAGCAGTGAAGGGCAGGGGGCATTAAGGGTCTACGAGCAGTACTTC; cdr3_aa: CASSEGQGALRVYEQYF
clone_size: few; j_call: TRBJ1-5; d_call: .; v_call: TRBV27; cdr3_nt: TGTGCCAGCAGTTCCGTAGGAGGGGCCCAGCATTTT; cdr3_aa: CASSSVGGAQHF
clone_size: .; j_call: TRBJ2-3; d_call: TRBD1; v_call: TRBV11-2; cdr3_nt: TGTGCCAGCAGCTTAGAGCAGAACAGGGGGCATCGAGATACGCAGTATTTT; cdr3_aa: CASSLEQNRGHRDTQYF
clone_size: .; j_call: TRBJ2-7; d_call: .; v_call: TRBV2; cdr3_nt: TGTGCCAGCAGTGAACCCTTTGAGTACGAGCAGTACTTC; cdr3_aa: CASSEPFEYEQYF
clone_size: once; j_call: TRBJ1-5; d_call: TRBD1; v_call: TRBV30; cdr3_nt: TGTGCCTGGAGTGGACAGGGTAGTCAGCCCCAGCATTTT; cdr3_aa: CAWSGQGSQPQHF
clone_size: .; j_call: TRBJ1-1; d_call: .; v_call: TRBV3-1/TRBV3-2; cdr3_nt: TGTGCCAGCAGCTCGATGAGCACTGAAGCTTTCTTT; cdr3_aa: CASSSMSTEAFF
clone_size: many; j_call: TRBJ1-5; d_call: TRBD1; v_call: TRBV19; cdr3_nt: TGTGCCAGCCGCCGGGACAGGGTCTCGAATCAGCCCCAGCATTTT; cdr3_aa: CASRRDRVSNQPQHF
clone_size: .; j_call: TRBJ2-7; d_call: .; v_call: TRBV4-1; cdr3_nt: TGCGCCAGCAGCCAGATGCGAGTCCGGGGGAGTTCGGGCTCCTACGAGCAGTACTTC; cdr3_aa: CASSQMRVRGSSGSYEQYF
clone_size: .; j_call: TRBJ2-1; d_call: TRBD2; v_call: TRBV4-1; cdr3_nt: TGCGCCAGCAGCCGTTCGACTAGCGGGAACTATGAGCAGTTCTTC; cdr3_aa: CASSRSTSGNYEQFF
clone_size: .; j_call: TRBJ1-1; d_call: TRBD1; v_call: TRBV27; cdr3_nt: TGTGCCAGCAGTTTTACCCAGTTCGGGACAGGAGCTTTCTTT; cdr3_aa: CASSFTQFGTGAFF
clone_size: .; j_call: TRBJ2-1; d_call: .; v_call: TRBV5-1; cdr3_nt: TGCGCCAGCAGCTTGGAGGGCAGGGCCCATGAGCAGTTCTTC; cdr3_aa: CASSLEGRAHEQFF
clone_size: few; j_call: TRBJ2-1; d_call: .; v_call: TRBV5-6; cdr3_nt: TGTGCCAGCATCAGGGAGTTTGTCTCCTACAATGAGCAGTTCTTC; cdr3_aa: CASIREFVSYNEQFF
clone_size: .; j_call: TRBJ1-2; d_call: .; v_call: TRBV2; cdr3_nt: TGTGCCAGCAGTGATCAGGGGAACAACTATGGCTACACCTTC; cdr3_aa: CASSDQGNNYGYTF
clone_size: .; j_call: TRBJ2-1; d_call: TRBD1; v_call: TRBV11-3; cdr3_nt: TGTGCCAGCAGCTTAGATCAATCAGGGACAGGGGCCTACAATGAGCAGTTCTTC; cdr3_aa: CASSLDQSGTGAYNEQFF
clone_size: .; j_call: TRBJ2-7; d_call: .; v_call: TRBV5-4; cdr3_nt: TGTGCCAGCAGCTACGGTGCCTCCTACGAGCAGTACTTC; cdr3_aa: CASSYGASYEQYF
clone_size: .; j_call: TRBJ1-6; d_call: TRBD1; v_call: TRBV27; cdr3_nt: TGTGCCAGCAGAGGGACAGGGCTCTCACCCCTCCACTTT; cdr3_aa: CASRGTGLSPLHF
clone_size: .; j_call: TRBJ2-3; d_call: .; v_call: TRBV13; cdr3_nt: TGTGCCAGCAGCTTAGGGAGCACAGATACGCAGTATTTT; cdr3_aa: CASSLGSTDTQYF
clone_size: .; j_call: TRBJ2-1; d_call: .; v_call: TRBV19; cdr3_nt: TGTGCCAGTAGTATAGATAGAAGCGGTTCCTACAATGAGCAGTTCTTC; cdr3_aa: CASSIDRSGSYNEQFF
clone_size: few; j_call: TRBJ1-1; d_call: TRBD1; v_call: TRBV4-1; cdr3_nt: TGCGCCAGCAGCTTAAGCCCCCGGACAGGGAACACTGAAGCTTTCTTT; cdr3_aa: CASSLSPRTGNTEAFF
clone_size: once; j_call: TRBJ2-3; d_call: TRBD2; v_call: TRBV19; cdr3_nt: TGTGCCAGTAGTATAGGCGAGCGGGAGCGGAATACGCAGTATTTT; cdr3_aa: CASSIGERERNTQYF
clone_size: .; j_call: TRBJ2-1; d_call: .; v_call: TRBV6-6; cdr3_nt: TGTGCCAGCACCTTAGAGCAAAGCTCCTACAATGAGCAGTTCTTC; cdr3_aa: CASTLEQSSYNEQFF
clone_size: .; j_call: TRBJ2-1; d_call: .; v_call: TRBV2; cdr3_nt: TGTGCCAGCAGTGACGGTTACAATGAGCAGTTCTTC; cdr3_aa: CASSDGYNEQFF
clone_size: .; j_call: TRBJ2-1; d_call: .; v_call: TRBV14; cdr3_nt: TGTGCCAGCAGCCCGACTAGGAATGAGCAGTTCTTC; cdr3_aa: CASSPTRNEQFF
clone_size: .; j_call: TRBJ2-3; d_call: TRBD2; v_call: TRBV24-1; cdr3_nt: TGTGCCACCAGTGACCGGAGCGGGACTAGCACAGATACGCAGTATTTT; cdr3_aa: CATSDRSGTSTDTQYF
clone_size: .; j_call: TRBJ2-3; d_call: TRBD2; v_call: TRBV14; cdr3_nt: TGTGCCAGCAGCCAGCTAGCGGGGCAACGCACAGATACGCAGTATTTT; cdr3_aa: CASSQLAGQRTDTQYF
clone_size: .; j_call: TRBJ1-1; d_call: TRBD1; v_call: TRBV11-2; cdr3_nt: TGTGCCAGCAGCTCATACAGGGGACGGAACACTGAAGCTTTCTTT; cdr3_aa: CASSSYRGRNTEAFF
clone_size: few; j_call: TRBJ2-6; d_call: .; v_call: TRBV5-1; cdr3_nt: TGCGCCAGCAGCTTAGGTTACGAGGGCGCCGGGGCCAACGTCCTGACTTTC; cdr3_aa: CASSLGYEGAGANVLTF
clone_size: .; j_call: TRBJ2-3; d_call: .; v_call: TRBV29-1; cdr3_nt: TGCAGCGTTGCTTCTCGTCCCCGCACAGATACGCAGTATTTT; cdr3_aa: CSVASRPRTDTQYF
clone_size: .; j_call: TRBJ2-2; d_call: TRBD1; v_call: TRBV7-9; cdr3_nt: TGTGCCAGCAGCTTAGGGACAGGGGATACCGGGGAGCTGTTTTTT; cdr3_aa: CASSLGTGDTGELFF
clone_size: once; j_call: TRBJ1-2; d_call: TRBD1; v_call: TRBV6-1; cdr3_nt: TGTGCCAGCAGTGAAGCGGGGACAGGGCTCTTGTATGGCTACACCTTC; cdr3_aa: CASSEAGTGLLYGYTF
clone_size: .; j_call: TRBJ1-1; d_call: TRBD1; v_call: TRBV20-1; cdr3_nt: TGCAGTGCTAGTAGACAGGGGGCGCCGAGCACTGAAGCTTTCTTT; cdr3_aa: CSASRQGAPSTEAFF
clone_size: .; j_call: TRBJ2-1; d_call: TRBD2; v_call: TRBV10-3; cdr3_nt: TGTGCCATCAGTGAATCTAGCGGGAGTACGAATGAGCAGTTCTTC; cdr3_aa: CAISESSGSTNEQFF
clone_size: .; j_call: TRBJ1-1; d_call: TRBD1; v_call: TRBV5-1; cdr3_nt: TGCGCCAGCAGCTTGCGGAGCCCCGGGACAGGGGGCATAGGGCGGGCTTTCTTT; cdr3_aa: CASSLRSPGTGGIGRAFF
clone_size: .; j_call: TRBJ2-1; d_call: .; v_call: TRBV19; cdr3_nt: TGTGCCAGTACGGGAGCGGGCGGGGTCCACAATGAGCAGTTCTTC; cdr3_aa: CASTGAGGVHNEQFF
clone_size: .; j_call: TRBJ1-1; d_call: .; v_call: TRBV19; cdr3_nt: TGTGCCAGTAGGACAGTCATGAACACTGAAGCTTTCTTT; cdr3_aa: CASRTVMNTEAFF
clone_size: .; j_call: TRBJ2-6; d_call: .; v_call: TRBV11-2; cdr3_nt: TGTGCCAGCAGCTTAGGAAGCTCTGGGGCCAACGTCCTGACTTTC; cdr3_aa: CASSLGSSGANVLTF
clone_size: .; j_call: TRBJ2-7; d_call: TRBD1; v_call: TRBV6-5; cdr3_nt: TGTGCCAGCAGCGGAACAGGGGAGACACTCTACGAGCAGTACTTC; cdr3_aa: CASSGTGETLYEQYF
clone_size: once; j_call: TRBJ1-6; d_call: .; v_call: TRBV5-1; cdr3_nt: TGCGCCAGCAGCTTGAGCAGCTTAAGCTCCTATAATTCACCCCTCCACTTT; cdr3_aa: CASSLSSLSSYNSPLHF
clone_size: .; j_call: TRBJ1-5; d_call: TRBD1; v_call: TRBV18; cdr3_nt: TGTGCCAGCTCACCTGGGACAGGCAATCAGCCCCAGCATTTT; cdr3_aa: CASSPGTGNQPQHF
clone_size: .; j_call: TRBJ1-1; d_call: .; v_call: TRBV29-1; cdr3_nt: TGCAGCGTTGGAGGGAGAGGGACTGAAGCTTTCTTT; cdr3_aa: CSVGGRGTEAFF
clone_size: few; j_call: TRBJ1-2; d_call: .; v_call: TRBV11-2; cdr3_nt: TGTGCCAGCAGCTTAGATACCTACGACCTCTATGGCTACACCTTC; cdr3_aa: CASSLDTYDLYGYTF
clone_size: .; j_call: TRBJ2-2; d_call: .; v_call: TRBV10-2; cdr3_nt: TGCGCCAGCAGTGAGCGGAGGGGTTCGAACACCGGGGAGCTGTTTTTT; cdr3_aa: CASSERRGSNTGELFF
clone_size: many; j_call: TRBJ2-7; d_call: .; v_call: TRBV5-1; cdr3_nt: TGCGCCAGCAGCTCCACCAGGCAGTACCCTTCCTACGAGCAGTACTTC; cdr3_aa: CASSSTRQYPSYEQYF
clone_size: .; j_call: TRBJ2-1; d_call: TRBD2; v_call: TRBV18; cdr3_nt: TGTGCCAGCTCACCACCGGCTAGCGGGGGGGCTGGTGAGCAGTTCTTC; cdr3_aa: CASSPPASGGAGEQFF
clone_size: few; j_call: TRBJ1-5; d_call: .; v_call: TRBV7-8; cdr3_nt: TGTGCCAGCAGCGTAGGTCGAGTGGGATTCAATCAGCCCCAGCATTTT; cdr3_aa: CASSVGRVGFNQPQHF
clone_size: .; j_call: TRBJ1-2; d_call: .; v_call: TRBV18; cdr3_nt: TGTGCCAGCTCGTCAGCGCTAGTCAGGGGAGACTATGGCTACACCTTC; cdr3_aa: CASSSALVRGDYGYTF